The 27 T cell receptor beta chains presented below share a single source sample, sequenced in a study of post-analysis software for immune sequencing data. Study-wide findings and caveats: Higher frequency in patients than in controls was seen for five TRBV segments, with TRBV5-6, TRBV5-1 and TRBV20-1 among them.

Tagging with unique molecular identifiers was a feature of the TCR beta cDNA libraries. TCRdb re-called the PCR reads through MiXCR, storing one row per CDR3 protein. This sample yields about 260,000 distinct CDR3 sequences, of which approximately 34% are seen a single time; around 5% belongs to the top ten. Their antigens remain unidentified. The sample comprised blood. Receptors originate from a girl aged 10 to 17 with multiple sclerosis.

This clonotype has a count of ten or more. The CDR3 DNA is TGTGCCAGCAGCCCGGGGGGGGACTCTGGCAATGAGCAGTTCTTC. Amino acids: CASSPGGDSGNEQFF. This chain links TRBV5-5 with TRBJ2-1, with 8 bases fitting TRBD2. The germline V gene has CDR1 SGHKS and CDR2 YYEKEE (reference sequence). V trimming: 4 bases; J trimming: 6 bases; junction bases outside the gene matches: 9. This CDR3 is 15 amino acids long.

This clonotype was picked up a small number of times. It may be a read error: a sequence one base away is much more abundant. This sequence joins TRBV20-1 and TRBJ2-3; TRBD2 aligns across 7 bases. The J segment lost 1 base and the V segment lost 5 bases, leaving 12 bases of the junction unmatched. Germline-derived CDR1 and CDR2 are DFQATT and SNEGSKA (reference sequence). This CDR3 is built from 16 residues. The CDR3 coding sequence is TGCAGTGCTGGAGGGAGGGCAACCGGAGGCACAGATACGCAGTATTTT. Protein sequence: CSAGGRATGGTDTQYF.

This clonotype has a count of ten or more. The gene calls are TRBV7-9 and TRBJ2-7; D may correspond to TRBD1 or TRBD2 (5 bases each). Germline V lookup: CDR1 SEHNR, CDR2 FQNEAQ (reference sequence). Trimming removed 1 base from V and 4 bases from J, with 14 bases in between. The CDR3 totals 15 residues. The CDR3 protein is CASSLGGKLSYEQYF. CDR3 DNA: TGTGCCAGCAGCTTAGGGGGGAAATTGAGTTACGAGCAGTACTTC.

The rearrangement links TRBV5-1 to TRBJ2-1, with TRBD1 matching 9 bases. CDR1 is SGHRS and CDR2 is YFSETQ in the germline V gene. V lost 0 bases, J lost 8 bases, and 6 bases stayed unmatched. This CDR3 is built from 15 residues. The CDR3 region has the DNA TGCGCCAGCAGCTTGGTGACCGGGACAGGGTATGAGCAGTTCTTC. This codes for CASSLVTGTGYEQFF. Looking up the rest from reference TRBV5-1 and TRBJ2-1 gives the full variable domain: KAGVTQTPRYLIKTRGQQVTLSCSPISGHRSVSWYQQTPGQGLQFLFEYFSETQRNKGNFPGRFSGRQFSNSRSEMNVSTLELGDSALYLCASSLVTGTGYEQFFGPGTRLTVL.

The table lists this clonotype with many counts. The chain has TRBV21-1 and TRBJ2-1. TRBV21-1 is flagged as a pseudogene. CDR3 length: 15 amino acids. The CDR3 protein is CASSKVGCSYNEQFF. The CDR3 nucleotides read TGTGCCAGCAGCAAGGTGGGGTGCTCCTACAATGAGCAGTTCTTC.

This clonotype was seen many times. The CDR3 region has the DNA TGCAGCGCTACCCCTGGTAATGAAAAACTGTTTTTT. Amino acids: CSATPGNEKLFF. This chain connects TRBV29-1 to TRBJ1-4; D is uncertain. Germline V CDR1 and CDR2: SQVTM, ANQGSEA. The CDR3 loop spans 12 amino acids. V was shortened by 7 bases and J by 4 bases, with 10 bases between the two germline ends.

The V and J genes are TRBV5-1 and TRBJ2-3, with TRBD2 matching 8 bases. The CDR3 has 18 amino acids. The germline V gene encodes CDR1 SGHRS and CDR2 YFSETQ. Trimming cost V 4 bases and J 3 bases; bases outside gene matches: 16. CDR3 sequence: CASSGTFDGGRITDTQYF. CDR3 bases: TGCGCCAGCAGCGGAACGTTTGATGGCGGGAGGATTACAGATACGCAGTATTTT.

In this sample, this clonotype turned up a few times. The CDR3 loop is CASSPIPSSQSYSNQPQHF. The CDR3 region has the DNA TGCGCCAGCAGCCCCATCCCCTCAAGTCAGAGCTATAGCAATCAGCCCCAGCATTTT. This sequence joins TRBV5-1 and TRBJ1-5; D call uncertain. CDR1 and CDR2 (germline): SGHRS, YFSETQ. Trimming took 4 bases from V and 0 from J, leaving 23 bases between them. The CDR3 has 19 residues. The full variable domain, with the rest looked up from reference TRBV5-1 and TRBJ1-5, is KAGVTQTPRYLIKTRGQQVTLSCSPISGHRSVSWYQQTPGQGLQFLFEYFSETQRNKGNFPGRFSGRQFSNSRSEMNVSTLELGDSALYLCASSPIPSSQSYSNQPQHFGDGTRLSIL.

The chain has TRBV12-5 and TRBJ2-6; TRBD1 aligns across 7 bases. With V trimmed by 2 bases and J by 0 bases, 7 bases remained unmatched. The CDR3 sequence is 18 residues long. Germline CDR1 LGHNT, CDR2 FRNRAP. The CDR3 bases are TGTGCTAGTGGTTTGATGACAGGGCTCTTCTCTGGGGCCAACGTCCTGACTTTC. It translates to CASGLMTGLFSGANVLTF.

The chain couples TRBV28 to TRBJ1-2; 7 bases line up with TRBD1. Germline V lookup: CDR1 MDHEN, CDR2 SYDVKM. The V and J ends lost 3 bases and 7 bases, in that order; junction bases with no gene match: 8. CDR3 size: 14 residues. DNA for the CDR3: TGTGCCAGCAGTTTCAGTGACAGGGTCGGTGGCTACACCTTC. Protein sequence: CASSFSDRVGGYTF.

As concerns this clonotype: This may be a read error, as it is one base from a much larger clone. CDR3 sequence: CASSLATGTGNSPFHF. CDR3 DNA sequence: TGTGCCAGCAGCTTAGCGACTGGAACAGGAAATTCACCCTTCCACTTT. The genes are TRBV13 and TRBJ1-6; D possibly corresponds to TRBD1 (5 bases). Germline V lookup: CDR1 PRHDT, CDR2 FYEKMQ (reference sequence). The CDR3 length is 16 residues.

V usage is TRBV6-6 and J usage is TRBJ1-5; no definite D call. V was trimmed by 5 bases and J by 1 base, leaving 12 bases between them. The CDR3 spans 15 residues. Germline V gives CDR1 MNHNY, CDR2 SVGAGI (reference sequence). CDR3 sequence reads: CASSRAEGSNQPQHF. CDR3 nucleotides: TGTGCCAGCAGTAGAGCCGAAGGGAGCAATCAGCCCCAGCATTTT.

On this clonotype: Because it lacks the conserved phenylalanine or tryptophan at the end, this CDR3 is likely a read error. The CDR3 coding sequence is TGTGCCAGCAGTGAACGCGGGTCTCAAGAGACCCAGTACTTA. Translating it yields CASSERGSQETQYL. The chain uses TRBV6-1 and TRBJ2-7; TRBD2 is a possible D gene (5 bases). The tail of the sequence fits TRBJ2-5 better, so the J call may be wrong. From germline, CDR1 is MNHNS and CDR2 SASEGT. This CDR3 contains 14 residues.

This clonotype occurred many times. The chain uses TRBV6-5 and TRBJ1-5; 8 nucleotides agree with TRBD1. This CDR3 has 15 residues. J gave up 7 bases and V 4 bases, and 9 bases lay outside the gene matches. Germline V CDR1 and CDR2: MNHEY, SVGAGI. CDR3 amino acids: CASSSGQGLHQPQHF. CDR3 DNA: TGTGCCAGCAGTTCCGGACAGGGTCTCCACCAGCCCCAGCATTTT.

This clonotype was recorded at least ten times. The chain combines TRBV27 with TRBJ2-1; TRBD2 aligns across 8 bases. The CDR3 spans 16 residues. The V segment lost 5 bases and the J segment 9 bases; nucleotides outside the gene matches: 15. Germline V gene lookup returns CDR1 MNHEY and CDR2 SMNVEV (reference sequence). In DNA form, the CDR3 reads TGTGCCAGCAGTCTCCTCCCCGGGACTAGATCACCTGAGCAGTTCTTC. Translating gives CASSLLPGTRSPEQFF.

This sequence joins TRBV6-6 and TRBJ2-1; 10 bases fit TRBD2. The CDR3 sequence is 14 residues long. From germline, CDR1 is MNHNY and CDR2 SVGAGI (reference sequence). V gave up 8 bases and J gave up 6 bases; unmatched junction bases: 7. The CDR3 nucleotides are TGTGCCAGCGCCTGGACTAGCGGAATCAATGAGCAGTTCTTC. Translated: CASAWTSGINEQFF.

The genes are TRBV12-3 or TRBV12-4 and TRBJ2-7; D is possibly TRBD1 or TRBD2 (5 bases each). The CDR3 totals 13 residues. Trimming left V 3 bases short and J 2 bases short, with 8 bases between. This CDR3 is CASSLGVAYEQYF. CDR3 coding DNA: TGTGCCAGCAGTTTGGGGGTCGCCTACGAGCAGTACTTC.

Only one count was recorded for this clonotype. The chain is built from TRBV4-1 and TRBJ1-3, with D possibly matching TRBD1 (6 bases). CDR3 length: 14 residues. Between the trimmed V and J ends, which lost 3 bases and 2 bases, there was a span of 8 bases. Germline CDR1 and CDR2: MGHRA and YSYEKL. The CDR3 sequence is CASSQSGAGNTIYF. In DNA form, the CDR3 reads TGCGCCAGCAGCCAGTCAGGGGCTGGAAACACCATATATTTT.

Regarding this clonotype: A single base separates this from a much larger clone, so it may be a read error. The chain combines TRBV28 with TRBJ2-3, with D perhaps TRBD1 (7 bases). Germline values: CDR1 MDHEN, CDR2 SYDVKM. This CDR3 region has 14 residues. Trimming pared 5 bases from V and 2 bases from J, leaving 11 bases between. The CDR3 protein is CASSAGQITDTQYF. The CDR3 nucleotides are TGTGCCAGCAGTGCGGGACAGATCACAGATACGCAGTATTTT.

This sequence joins TRBV11-2 and TRBJ2-1; unclear D gene. The germline V gene has CDR1 SGHAT and CDR2 FQNNGV. Trimming took 2 bases from V and 7 from J, leaving 21 bases between them. CDR3 length equals 17 residues. CDR3: CASSLLRVPSNSNEQFF. The CDR3 DNA reads as TGTGCCAGCAGCTTATTAAGGGTCCCCTCGAACTCGAATGAGCAGTTCTTC.

About this clonotype: A junction boundary mismatches the germline segment, possibly from a read error. V and J are TRBV7-9 and TRBJ2-3, with 10 nucleotides matching TRBD2. The CDR3 totals 17 residues. From germline, CDR1 is SEHNR and CDR2 FQNEAQ (reference sequence). CDR3 protein: CASSTPTAGGPVDMQYF. For the CDR3, the DNA is TGTGCCAGCAGCACCCCTACAGCGGGGGGGCCAGTAGATATGCAGTATTTT.

This chain connects TRBV6-2 or TRBV6-3 to TRBJ2-1; tentative D call: TRBD1 (6 bases). The CDR3 extends over 15 amino acids. Deletions cut 2 bases from V and 11 bases from J, with 19 bases between. The germline gives CDR1 MNHEY, CDR2 SVGEGT. In DNA, the CDR3 is TGTGCCAGCAGTTACGCGGTATCTAATGGGGGCAAGCAGTTCTTC. The encoded protein is CASSYAVSNGGKQFF.

The table lists this clonotype with a few counts. This may be a read error: a much more frequent sequence differs by one nucleotide. This rearrangement joins TRBV5-6 to TRBJ1-5, with D unresolved. Looked up from germline, CDR1 is SGHDT and CDR2 is YYEEEE. This CDR3 comprises 15 residues. The CDR3 is CVSSRNDRAHQPQHF. CDR3 nucleotide sequence: TGTGTCAGCAGTCGCAATGACCGGGCACATCAGCCCCAGCATTTT.

This clonotype was counted many times. The chain couples TRBV10-3 to TRBJ2-1, with TRBD2 matching over 9 bases. V lost 2 bases and J lost 4; bases outside the gene matches: 3. The CDR3 runs 15 residues. Germline V gives CDR1 ENHRY, CDR2 SYGVKD. CDR3 amino acids: CAISEGLATYNEQFF. Here the CDR3 DNA reads TGTGCCATCAGTGAGGGACTAGCGACGTACAATGAGCAGTTCTTC.

This clonotype was counted at least ten times. The chain is built from TRBV7-9 and TRBJ2-7, with D perhaps assigned TRBD1 or TRBD2 (5 bases each). This CDR3 region has 15 residues. V lost 5 bases to trimming and J lost 6 bases, with 20 bases between them. Germline lookup yields CDR1 SEHNR and CDR2 FQNEAQ (reference sequence). The CDR3 sequence: CASSGWGPAGGEQYF. CDR3 nucleotide sequence: TGTGCCAGCAGCGGATGGGGACCTGCAGGAGGCGAGCAGTACTTC.

This chain links TRBV7-3 with TRBJ2-3; 7 nucleotides match TRBD2. The CDR3 is 18 amino acids. V trimming: 3 bases; J trimming: 9 bases; junction bases outside the gene matches: 21. Germline loops: CDR1 SGHTA, CDR2 FQGTGA. The CDR3 reads CASSLPSGGGAGPGTQYF. CDR3 in DNA: TGTGCCAGCAGCTTGCCCTCAGGTGGGGGAGCGGGACCCGGCACGCAGTATTTT.

This clonotype was recorded many times. The chain combines TRBV7-2 with TRBJ2-3; weak D call: TRBD1 (5 bases). V was shortened by 2 bases and J by 2 bases, with 11 bases between the two germline ends. The CDR3 is 15 residues long. CDR1 is SGHTA and CDR2 is FQGNSA in the germline V gene. The CDR3: CASSLSAGPTDTQYF. In DNA form, the CDR3 reads TGTGCCAGCAGCTTATCGGCAGGGCCCACAGATACGCAGTATTTT. Full variable domain (missing parts from reference TRBV7-2 and TRBJ2-3): GAGVSQSPSNKVTEKGKDVELRCDPISGHTALYWYRQSLGQGLEFLIYFQGNSAPDKSGLPSDRFSAERTGGSVSTLTIQRTQQEDSAVYLCASSLSAGPTDTQYFGPGTRLTVL.